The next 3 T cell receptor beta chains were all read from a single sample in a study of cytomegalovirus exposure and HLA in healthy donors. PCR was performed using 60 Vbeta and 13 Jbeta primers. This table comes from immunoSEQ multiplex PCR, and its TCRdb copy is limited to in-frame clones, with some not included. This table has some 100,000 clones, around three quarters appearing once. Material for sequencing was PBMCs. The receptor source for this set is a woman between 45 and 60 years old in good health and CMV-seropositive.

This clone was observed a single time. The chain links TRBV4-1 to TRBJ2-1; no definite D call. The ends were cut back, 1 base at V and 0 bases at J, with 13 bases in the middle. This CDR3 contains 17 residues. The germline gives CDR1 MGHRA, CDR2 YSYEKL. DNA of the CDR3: TGCGCCAGCAGCCAAGGCTTGCGCCATAGCTCCTACAATGAGCAGTTCTTC. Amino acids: CASSQGLRHSSYNEQFF.

The CDR3 sequence is CASSDRGPSYGNTIYF. The CDR3 DNA reads as TGTGCCAGCAGCGACCGAGGGCCCTCGTATGGAAACACCATATATTTT. The chain combines TRBV2 with TRBJ1-3; no clear D. The V gene lost 6 bases and the J gene lost 3 bases, with 18 bases spanning the gap. The germline gives CDR1 SNHLY, CDR2 FYNNEI. The CDR3 totals 16 residues.

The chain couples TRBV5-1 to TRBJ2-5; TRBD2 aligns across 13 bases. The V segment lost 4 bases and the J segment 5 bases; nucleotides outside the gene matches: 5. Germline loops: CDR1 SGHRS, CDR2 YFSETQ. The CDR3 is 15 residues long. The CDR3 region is CASSRTSGSQETQYF. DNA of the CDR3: TGCGCCAGCAGCCGGACTAGCGGGAGTCAGGAGACCCAGTACTTC.